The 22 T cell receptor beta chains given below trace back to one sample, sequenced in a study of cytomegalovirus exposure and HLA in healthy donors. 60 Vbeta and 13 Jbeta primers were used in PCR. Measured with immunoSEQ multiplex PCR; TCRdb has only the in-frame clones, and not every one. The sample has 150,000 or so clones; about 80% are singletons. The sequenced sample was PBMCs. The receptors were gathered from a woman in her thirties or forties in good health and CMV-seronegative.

Here the CDR3 DNA reads TGTGCCAGCTCGGAGACAGGGGGATTCAGCAATCAGCCCCAGCATTTT. Protein product: CASSETGGFSNQPQHF. This rearrangement joins TRBV18 to TRBJ1-5; the match to TRBD1 covers 9 bases. This CDR3 has 16 amino acids. V lost 6 bases, J lost 1 base, and 7 bases stayed unmatched. The V gene's germline CDR1 is KGHSH and CDR2 LQKENI. Drawing the rest from reference TRBV18 and TRBJ1-5, the complete variable domain is NAGVMQNPRHLVRRRGQEARLRCSPMKGHSHVYWYRQLPEEGLKFMVYLQKENIIDESGMPKERFSAEFPKEGPSILRIQQVVRGDSAAYFCASSETGGFSNQPQHFGDGTRLSIL.

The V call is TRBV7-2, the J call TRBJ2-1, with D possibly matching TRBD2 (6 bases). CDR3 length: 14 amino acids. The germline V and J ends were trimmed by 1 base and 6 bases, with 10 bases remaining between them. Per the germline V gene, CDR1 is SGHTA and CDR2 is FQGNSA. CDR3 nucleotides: TGTGCCAGCAGCTTAGGACTAGTTTCCAATGAGCAGTTCTTC. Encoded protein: CASSLGLVSNEQFF.

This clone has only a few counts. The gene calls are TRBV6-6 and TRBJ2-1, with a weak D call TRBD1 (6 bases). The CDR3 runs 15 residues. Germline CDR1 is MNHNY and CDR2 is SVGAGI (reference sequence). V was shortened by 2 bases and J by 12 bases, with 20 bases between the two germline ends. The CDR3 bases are TGTGCCAGCAGTTACGGGGGCGGCCGACGCGATGGGCAGTTCTTC. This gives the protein CASSYGGGRRDGQFF.

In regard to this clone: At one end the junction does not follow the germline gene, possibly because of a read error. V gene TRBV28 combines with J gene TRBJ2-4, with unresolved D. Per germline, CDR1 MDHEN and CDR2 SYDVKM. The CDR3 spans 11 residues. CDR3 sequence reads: CATPPKNSQYF. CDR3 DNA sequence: TGTGCCACCCCCCCCAAAAACAGTCAGTACTTC. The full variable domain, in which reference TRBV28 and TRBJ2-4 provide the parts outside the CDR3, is DVKVTQSSRYLVKRTGEKVFLECVQDMDHENMFWYRQDPGLGLRLIYFSYDVKMKEKGDIPEGYSVSREKKERFSLILESASTNQTSMYLCATPPKNSQYFGAGTRLSVL.

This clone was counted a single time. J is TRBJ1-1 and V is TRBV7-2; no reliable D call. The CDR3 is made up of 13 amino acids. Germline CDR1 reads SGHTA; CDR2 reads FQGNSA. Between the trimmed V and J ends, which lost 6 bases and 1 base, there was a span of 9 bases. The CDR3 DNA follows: TGTGCCAGCAGACCTATTTGGAACACTGAAGCTTTCTTT. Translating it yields CASRPIWNTEAFF.

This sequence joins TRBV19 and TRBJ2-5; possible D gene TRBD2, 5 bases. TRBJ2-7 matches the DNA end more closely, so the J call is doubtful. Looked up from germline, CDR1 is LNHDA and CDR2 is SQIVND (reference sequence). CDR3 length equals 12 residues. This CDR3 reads CASSLAGDEQYF. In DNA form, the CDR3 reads TGTGCCAGTAGCCTTGCGGGCGACGAGCAGTACTTC.

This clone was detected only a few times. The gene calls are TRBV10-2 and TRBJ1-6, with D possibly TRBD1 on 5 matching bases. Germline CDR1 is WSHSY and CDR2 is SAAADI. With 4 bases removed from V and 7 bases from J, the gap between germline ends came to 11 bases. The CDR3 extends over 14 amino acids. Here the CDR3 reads CASSAGGKNSPLHF. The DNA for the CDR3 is TGCGCCAGCAGTGCGGGGGGGAAAAATTCACCCCTCCACTTT.

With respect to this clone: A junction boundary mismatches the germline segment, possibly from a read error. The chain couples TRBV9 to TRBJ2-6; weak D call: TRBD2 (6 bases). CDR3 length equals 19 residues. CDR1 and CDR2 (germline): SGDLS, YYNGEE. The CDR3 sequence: CASSGTGTAIGSGANGLTF. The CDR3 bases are TGTGCCAGCAGCGGGACCGGGACTGCCATAGGCTCTGGGGCCAACGGCCTGACTTTC.

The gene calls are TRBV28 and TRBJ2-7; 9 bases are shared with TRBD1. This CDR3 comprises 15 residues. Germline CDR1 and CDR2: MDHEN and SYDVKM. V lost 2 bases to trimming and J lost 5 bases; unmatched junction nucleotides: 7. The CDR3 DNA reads TGTGCCAGCAGTTTACCCGGGACAGGGACCCACGAGCAGTACTTC. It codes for CASSLPGTGTHEQYF.

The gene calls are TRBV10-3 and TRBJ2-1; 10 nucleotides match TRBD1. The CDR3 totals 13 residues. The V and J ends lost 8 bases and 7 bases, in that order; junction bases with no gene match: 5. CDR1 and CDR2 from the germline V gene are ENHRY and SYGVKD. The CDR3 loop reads CAIGDRGRNEQFF. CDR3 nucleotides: TGTGCCATCGGGGACAGGGGAAGGAATGAGCAGTTCTTC.

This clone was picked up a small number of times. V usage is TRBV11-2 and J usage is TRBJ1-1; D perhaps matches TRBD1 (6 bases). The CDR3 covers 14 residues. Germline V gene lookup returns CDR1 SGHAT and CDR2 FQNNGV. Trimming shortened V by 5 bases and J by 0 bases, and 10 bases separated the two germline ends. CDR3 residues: CASSPDSLNTEAFF. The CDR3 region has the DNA TGTGCCAGCAGCCCGGACAGCCTGAACACTGAAGCTTTCTTT. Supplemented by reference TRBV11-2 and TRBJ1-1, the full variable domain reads EAGVAQSPRYKIIEKRQSVAFWCNPISGHATLYWYQQILGQGPKLLIQFQNNGVVDDSQLPKDRFSAERLKGVDSTLKIQPAKLEDSAVYLCASSPDSLNTEAFFGQGTRLTVV.

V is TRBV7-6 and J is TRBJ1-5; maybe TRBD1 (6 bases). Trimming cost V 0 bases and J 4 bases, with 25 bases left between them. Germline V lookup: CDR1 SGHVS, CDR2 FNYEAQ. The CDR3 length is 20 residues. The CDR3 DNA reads TGTGCCAGCAGCTTAGCGAGGGATTTAAACAGGGTAGTTAGAAATCAGCCCCAGCATTTT. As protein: CASSLARDLNRVVRNQPQHF.

CDR3 DNA: TGTGCCAGCAGCGTAGGACAGTTCACTGAAGCTTTCTTT. Protein: CASSVGQFTEAFF. This chain links TRBV7-2 with TRBJ1-1; D is possibly TRBD1 (6 bases). CDR1 and CDR2 from the germline V gene are SGHTA and FQGNSA. This CDR3 contains 13 residues. V lost 5 bases and J 4 bases, leaving 11 bases between the germline ends. Looking up the rest from reference TRBV7-2 and TRBJ1-1 gives the full variable domain: GAGVSQSPSNKVTEKGKDVELRCDPISGHTALYWYRQSLGQGLEFLIYFQGNSAPDKSGLPSDRFSAERTGGSVSTLTIQRTQQEDSAVYLCASSVGQFTEAFFGQGTRLTVV.

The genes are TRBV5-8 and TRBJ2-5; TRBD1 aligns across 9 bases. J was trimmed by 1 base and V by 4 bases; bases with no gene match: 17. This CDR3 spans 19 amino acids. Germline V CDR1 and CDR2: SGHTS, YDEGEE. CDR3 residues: CASSLGGVGTGRLQETQYF. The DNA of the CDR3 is TGTGCCAGCAGCCTGGGTGGCGTGGGGACAGGGAGACTCCAAGAGACCCAGTACTTC.

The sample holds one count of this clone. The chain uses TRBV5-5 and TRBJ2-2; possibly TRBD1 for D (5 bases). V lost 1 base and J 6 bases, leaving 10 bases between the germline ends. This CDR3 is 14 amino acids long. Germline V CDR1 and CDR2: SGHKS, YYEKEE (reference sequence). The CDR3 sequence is CASSLQLGAGELFF. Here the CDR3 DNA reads TGTGCCAGCAGCTTGCAGTTAGGGGCCGGGGAGCTGTTTTTT.

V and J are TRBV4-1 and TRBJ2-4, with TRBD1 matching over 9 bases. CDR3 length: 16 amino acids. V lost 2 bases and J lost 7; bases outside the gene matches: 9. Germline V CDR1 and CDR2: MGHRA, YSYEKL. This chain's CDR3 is CASSQWLRDRVNIQYF. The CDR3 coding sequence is TGCGCCAGCAGCCAATGGTTGCGGGACAGGGTGAACATTCAGTACTTC.

The chain's CDR3 is CASSLRISASGSTDTQYF. The CDR3 DNA is TGTGCCAGCAGCTTACGGATAAGCGCTAGCGGAAGCACAGATACGCAGTATTTT. V usage is TRBV11-2 and J usage is TRBJ2-3; 7 bases agree with TRBD2. The V and J ends lost 2 bases and 0 bases, in that order; junction bases with no gene match: 11. CDR3 size: 18 residues. Germline V gene sequence: CDR1 SGHAT, CDR2 FQNNGV.

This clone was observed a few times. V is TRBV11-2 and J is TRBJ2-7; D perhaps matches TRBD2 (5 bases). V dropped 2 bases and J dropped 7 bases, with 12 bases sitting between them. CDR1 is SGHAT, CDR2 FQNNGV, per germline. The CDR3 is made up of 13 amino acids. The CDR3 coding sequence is TGTGCCAGCAGCTTAAATGCCTGGGAGGAGCAGTACTTC. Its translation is CASSLNAWEEQYF.

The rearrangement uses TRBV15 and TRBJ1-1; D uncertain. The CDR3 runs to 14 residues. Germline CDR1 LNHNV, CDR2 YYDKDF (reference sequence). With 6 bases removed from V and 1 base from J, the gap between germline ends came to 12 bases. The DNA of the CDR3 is TGTGCCACCAGTCAGAGGAGGCGGAACACTGAAGCTTTCTTT. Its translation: CATSQRRRNTEAFF.

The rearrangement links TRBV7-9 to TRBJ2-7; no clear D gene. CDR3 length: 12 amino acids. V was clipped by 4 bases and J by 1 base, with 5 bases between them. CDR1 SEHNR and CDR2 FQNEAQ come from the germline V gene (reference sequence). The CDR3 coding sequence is TGTGCCAGCAGCTCCCCGTCCTACGAGCAGTACTTC. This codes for CASSSPSYEQYF.

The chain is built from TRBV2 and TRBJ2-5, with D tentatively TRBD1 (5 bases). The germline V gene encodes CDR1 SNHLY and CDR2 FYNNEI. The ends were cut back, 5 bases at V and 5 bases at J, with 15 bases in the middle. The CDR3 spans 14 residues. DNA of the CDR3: TGTGCCAGCAGTAAGGGGTCATTCGAGGAGACCCAGTACTTC. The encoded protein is CASSKGSFEETQYF.

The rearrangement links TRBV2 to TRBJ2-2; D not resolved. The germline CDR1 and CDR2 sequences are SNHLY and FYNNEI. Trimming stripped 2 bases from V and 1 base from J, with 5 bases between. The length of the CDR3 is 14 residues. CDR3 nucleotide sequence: TGTGCCAGCAGTGAAAGACAGAACACCGGGGAGCTGTTTTTT. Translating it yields CASSERQNTGELFF. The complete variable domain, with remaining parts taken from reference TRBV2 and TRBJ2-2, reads EPEVTQTPSHQVTQMGQEVILRCVPISNHLYFYWYRQILGQKVEFLVSFYNNEISEKSEIFDDQFSVERPDGSNFTLKIRSTKLEDSAMYFCASSERQNTGELFFGEGSRLTVL.